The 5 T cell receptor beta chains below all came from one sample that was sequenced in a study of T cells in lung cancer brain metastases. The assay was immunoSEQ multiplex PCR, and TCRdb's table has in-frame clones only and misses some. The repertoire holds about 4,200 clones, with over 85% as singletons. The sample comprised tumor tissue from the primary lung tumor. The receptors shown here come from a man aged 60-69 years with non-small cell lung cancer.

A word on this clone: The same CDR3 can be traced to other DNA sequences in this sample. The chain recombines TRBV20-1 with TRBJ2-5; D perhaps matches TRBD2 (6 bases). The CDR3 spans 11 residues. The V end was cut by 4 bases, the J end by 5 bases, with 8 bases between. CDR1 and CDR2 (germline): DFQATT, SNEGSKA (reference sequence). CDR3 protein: CSANRGETQYF. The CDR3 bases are TGCAGTGCTAATCGGGGGGAGACCCAGTACTTC.

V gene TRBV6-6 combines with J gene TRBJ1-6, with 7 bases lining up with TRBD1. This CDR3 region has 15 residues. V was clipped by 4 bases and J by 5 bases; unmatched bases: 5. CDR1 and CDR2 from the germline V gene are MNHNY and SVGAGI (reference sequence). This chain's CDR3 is CASSFWTGDNSPLHF. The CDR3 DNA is TGTGCCAGCAGTTTCTGGACAGGCGATAATTCACCCCTCCACTTT.

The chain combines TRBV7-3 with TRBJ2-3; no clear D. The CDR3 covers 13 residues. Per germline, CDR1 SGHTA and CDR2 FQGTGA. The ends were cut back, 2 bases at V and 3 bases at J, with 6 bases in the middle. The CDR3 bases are TGTGCCAGCAGCTTATCGCGTACAGATACGCAGTATTTT. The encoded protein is CASSLSRTDTQYF.

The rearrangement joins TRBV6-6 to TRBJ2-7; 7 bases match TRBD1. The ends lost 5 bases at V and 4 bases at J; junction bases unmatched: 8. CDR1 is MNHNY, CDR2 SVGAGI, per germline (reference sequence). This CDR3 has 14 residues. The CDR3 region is CASSAQGQMYEQYF. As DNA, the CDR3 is TGTGCCAGCAGTGCACAGGGGCAGATGTACGAGCAGTACTTC.

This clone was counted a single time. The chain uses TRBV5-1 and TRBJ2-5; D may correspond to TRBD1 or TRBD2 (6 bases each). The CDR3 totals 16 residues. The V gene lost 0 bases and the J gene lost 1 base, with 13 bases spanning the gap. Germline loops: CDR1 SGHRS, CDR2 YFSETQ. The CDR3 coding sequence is TGCGCCAGCAGCTTGGAGCCGTGGGGGGCCCAAGAGACCCAGTACTTC. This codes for CASSLEPWGAQETQYF.